This TCR beta chain was found in a study of regulatory T cells in long-lasting Graves disease. The time point: newly diagnosed GD, antithyroid drugs for less than 3 months. RNA isolated from PBMCs was used to make the TCR library. This clonotype has a count of ten or more. J gave up 2 bases and V 1 base, and 5 bases lay outside the gene matches. The CDR3 is 16 amino acids. CDR1 SGHAT and CDR2 FQNNGV come from the germline V gene. iRepertoire HTBI primers and Arm-PCR of CDR3 regions built TCR beta libraries. TCRdb recomputed calls from the multiplex PCR reads with MiXCR, one row per CDR3 protein. The sample lists hundreds of thousands of distinct CDR3 sequences, about 15% occurring once. This sample was also put to use in a study of T cells in Graves' hyperthyroidism and ophthalmopathy. According to that study: The HTBI primer set drove a first-round RT-PCR of the TCR CDR3.

The source of this sequence is a woman in her thirties or forties with Graves disease. The sequences come from peripheral blood mononuclear cells (PBMCs), collected at new diagnosis, from a patient treated with antithyroid drugs. The chain recombines TRBV11-2 with TRBJ2-3; TRBD2 agrees at 8 bases. The CDR3 protein is CASSLATGGLTDTQYF. The CDR3, as DNA: TGTGCCAGCAGCTTAGCGACGGGAGGGCTCACAGATACGCAGTATTTT.